This TCR beta chain is from a study of blood T cell repertoires in COVID-19. Assay: immunoSEQ multiplex PCR; the TCRdb copy retains only in-frame clones and omits some. Among approximately 250,000 clones listed, approximately 88% were seen once. CDR1 MNHEY and CDR2 SMNVEV come from the germline V gene (reference sequence). This CDR3 comprises 14 residues. Trimming took 6 bases from V and 0 from J, leaving 11 bases between them. This receptor was obtained from a woman in her seventies with COVID-19, enrolled during active disease. Sequenced material: peripheral blood. The chain employs TRBV27 and TRBJ1-2, with a weak D call TRBD1 (6 bases). As DNA, the CDR3 is TGTGCCAGCAGACCTTCAGGGGCTAACTATGGCTACACCTTC. Encoded protein: CASRPSGANYGYTF.